This note documents a single TCR beta chain sequence. The antigen is undetermined. The sample is drawn from a study of cytomegalovirus exposure and HLA in healthy donors. About the study: When 350 to 500 donors were genotyped, 80% to 90% of them were found to fall in the Caucasian-associated ancestry cluster.

Study-wide results and caveats: A likely sequencing artifact accounted for one observed cluster of highly shared sequence variants.

Use of 60 Vbeta and 13 Jbeta primers characterized the PCR. Clones were sequenced by immunoSEQ multiplex PCR, and TCRdb holds only the in-frame ones, with some missing. The sample has some 200,000 clones, roughly 68% seen once. Sequenced: PBMCs. The sequence was obtained from a man in his forties or fifties in good health and CMV-seropositive.

Written as DNA, the CDR3 is TGTGCCAGCAGCCCCGGACATCCAAGGTCTTTCGAGCAGTACTTC. Translation: CASSPGHPRSFEQYF. The chain has TRBV7-9 and TRBJ2-7, with D possibly matching TRBD1 (5 bases). V was shortened by 5 bases and J by 6 bases, with 20 bases between the two germline ends. This CDR3 has 15 amino acids. Germline-derived CDR1 and CDR2 are SEHNR and FQNEAQ (reference sequence).